This T cell receptor beta chain derives from a study of immune cell composition in non-small cell lung cancer. Note on this clone: Its specificity is unknown.

V lost 9 bases, J lost 2 bases, and 11 bases stayed unmatched. The CDR3 sequence is 14 residues long. Per germline, CDR1 SGHRS and CDR2 YFSETQ. Whole-study results and caveats: Tumour TCR-beta clonality was not significantly tied to smoking pack-years. Tumour-associated clones >0.5% occurred in under 35% of adenocarcinomas, approximately 79% of squamous.

Normal lung was taken at the farthest possible site, at least 3 cm from tumour. Template was genomic DNA from frozen, unsorted single-cell suspensions. Generated by immunoSEQ multiplex PCR, the TCRdb table keeps only in-frame clones and is missing some. The sample comprises approximately 8,600 clones, roughly two thirds of which are singletons, and less than 30% rests with the top ten. The receptor was isolated from a human donor with non-small cell lung cancer. The chain is built from TRBV5-1 and TRBJ2-7, with 7 bases aligning to TRBD1. Sequences were obtained from non-adjacent lung tissue. This CDR3 is CATSFGDRPYEQYF. The CDR3 coding sequence is TGCGCCACCTCCTTCGGGGACAGACCCTACGAGCAGTACTTC.